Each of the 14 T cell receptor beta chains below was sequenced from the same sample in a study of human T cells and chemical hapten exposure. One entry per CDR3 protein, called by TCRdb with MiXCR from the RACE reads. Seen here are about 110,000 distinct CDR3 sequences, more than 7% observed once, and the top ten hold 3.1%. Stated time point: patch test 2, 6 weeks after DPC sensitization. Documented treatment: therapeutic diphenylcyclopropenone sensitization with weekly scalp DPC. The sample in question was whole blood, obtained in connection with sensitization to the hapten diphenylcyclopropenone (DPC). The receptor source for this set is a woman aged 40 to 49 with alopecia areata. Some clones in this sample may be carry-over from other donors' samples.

The CDR3 reads CASSDGRGSRGPNEKLFF. CDR3 DNA sequence: TGTGCCAGCAGTGACGGTAGGGGATCGAGGGGACCCAATGAAAAACTGTTTTTT. This sequence joins TRBV6-1 and TRBJ1-4, with D possibly TRBD1 on 5 matching bases. The V end lost 3 bases, the J end lost 5 bases, and 22 bases lay between the germline ends. Per germline, CDR1 MNHNS and CDR2 SASEGT. The CDR3 consists of 18 residues.

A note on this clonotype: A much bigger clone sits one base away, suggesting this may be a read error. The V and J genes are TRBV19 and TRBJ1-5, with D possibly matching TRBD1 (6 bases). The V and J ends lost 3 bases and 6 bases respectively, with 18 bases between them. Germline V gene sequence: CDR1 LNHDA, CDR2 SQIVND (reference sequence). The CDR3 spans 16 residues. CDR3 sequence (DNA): TGTGCCAGTAGTATGCCCGGACAGTCGAAATTTCAGCCCCAGCATTTT. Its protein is CASSMPGQSKFQPQHF.

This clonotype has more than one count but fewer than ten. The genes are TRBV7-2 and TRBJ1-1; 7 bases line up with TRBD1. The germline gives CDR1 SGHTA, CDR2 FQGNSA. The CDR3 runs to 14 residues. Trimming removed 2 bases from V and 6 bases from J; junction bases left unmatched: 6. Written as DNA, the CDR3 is TGTGCCAGCAGCTTATCGACAGGGTACTCTGAAGCTTTCTTT. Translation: CASSLSTGYSEAFF.

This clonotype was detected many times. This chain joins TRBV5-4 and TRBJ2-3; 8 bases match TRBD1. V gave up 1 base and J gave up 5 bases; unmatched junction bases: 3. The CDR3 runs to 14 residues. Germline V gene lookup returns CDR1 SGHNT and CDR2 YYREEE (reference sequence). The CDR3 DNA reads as TGTGCCAGCAGCTTGTCGACAGGGGTAGATACGCAGTATTTT. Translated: CASSLSTGVDTQYF.

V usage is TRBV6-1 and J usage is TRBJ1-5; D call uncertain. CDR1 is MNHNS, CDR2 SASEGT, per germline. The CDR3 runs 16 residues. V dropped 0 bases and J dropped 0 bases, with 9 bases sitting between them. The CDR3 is CASSEAAVHSNQPQHF. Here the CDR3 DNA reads TGTGCCAGCAGTGAAGCGGCGGTTCATAGCAATCAGCCCCAGCATTTT.

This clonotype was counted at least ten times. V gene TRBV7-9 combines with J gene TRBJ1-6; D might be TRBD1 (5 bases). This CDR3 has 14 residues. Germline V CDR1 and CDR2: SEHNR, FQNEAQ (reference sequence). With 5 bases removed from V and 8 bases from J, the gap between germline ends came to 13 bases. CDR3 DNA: TGTGCCAGCAGCGGAGCAGGGAGGGATTCACCCCTCCACTTT. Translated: CASSGAGRDSPLHF.

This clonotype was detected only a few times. This CDR3 is CASSLQDFQETQYF. CDR3 nucleotides: TGTGCCAGCTCACTTCAGGATTTCCAAGAGACCCAGTACTTC. The V and J genes are TRBV18 and TRBJ2-5; D gene unclear. Germline assignment: CDR1 KGHSH and CDR2 LQKENI. The CDR3 spans 14 residues. V shed 4 bases and J shed 1 base, with 10 bases lying between them.

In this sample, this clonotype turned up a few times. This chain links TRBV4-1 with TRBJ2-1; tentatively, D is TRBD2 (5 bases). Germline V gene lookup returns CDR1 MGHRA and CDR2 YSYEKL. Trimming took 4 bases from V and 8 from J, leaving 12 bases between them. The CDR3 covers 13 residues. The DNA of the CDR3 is TGCGCCAGCAGCCCCGGACTGTTCGATGAGCAGTTCTTC. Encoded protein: CASSPGLFDEQFF.

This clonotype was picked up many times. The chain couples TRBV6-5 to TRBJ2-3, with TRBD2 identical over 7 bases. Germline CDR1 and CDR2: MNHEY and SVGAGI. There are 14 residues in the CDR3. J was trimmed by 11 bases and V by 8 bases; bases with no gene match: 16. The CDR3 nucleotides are TGTGCCAGCGGGGGACTAATATCCGACAACAAGCAGTATTTT. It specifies CASGGLISDNKQYF.

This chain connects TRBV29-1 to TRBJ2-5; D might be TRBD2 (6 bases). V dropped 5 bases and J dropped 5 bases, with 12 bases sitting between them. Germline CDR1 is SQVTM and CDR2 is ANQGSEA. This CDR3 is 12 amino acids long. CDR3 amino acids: CSVYSGGETQYF. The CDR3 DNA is TGCAGCGTTTACAGTGGAGGGGAGACCCAGTACTTC.

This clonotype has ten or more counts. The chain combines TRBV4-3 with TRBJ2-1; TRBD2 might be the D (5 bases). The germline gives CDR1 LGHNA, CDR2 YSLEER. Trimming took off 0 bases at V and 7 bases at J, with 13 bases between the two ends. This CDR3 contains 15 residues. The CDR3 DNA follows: TGCGCCAGCAGCCAAGACGGGGTCCGGCAAAATGAGCAGTTCTTC. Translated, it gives CASSQDGVRQNEQFF.

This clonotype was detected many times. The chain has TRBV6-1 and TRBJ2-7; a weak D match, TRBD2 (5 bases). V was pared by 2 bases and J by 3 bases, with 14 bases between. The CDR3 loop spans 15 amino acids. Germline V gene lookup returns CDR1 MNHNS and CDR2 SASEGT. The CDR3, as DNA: TGTGCCAGCAGTGAACGTCGGAGGCCAAACTACGAGCAGTACTTC. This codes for CASSERRRPNYEQYF.

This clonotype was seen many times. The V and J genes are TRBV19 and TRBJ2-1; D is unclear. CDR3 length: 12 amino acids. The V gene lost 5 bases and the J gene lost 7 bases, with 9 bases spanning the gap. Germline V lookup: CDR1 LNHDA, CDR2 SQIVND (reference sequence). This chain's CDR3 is CASSPPANEQFF. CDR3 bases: TGTGCCAGTAGTCCACCCGCTAATGAGCAGTTCTTC.

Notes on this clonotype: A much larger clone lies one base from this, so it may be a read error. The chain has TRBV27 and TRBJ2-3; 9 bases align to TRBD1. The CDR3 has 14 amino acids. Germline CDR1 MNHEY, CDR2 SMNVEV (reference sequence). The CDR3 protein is CASSLGQGRDTRYF. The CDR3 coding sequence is TGTGCCAGCAGCCTTGGACAGGGGAGAGATACGCGGTATTTT.